What follows are 23 T cell receptor beta chains derived from one specimen sequenced in a study of blood T cell repertoires in COVID-19. Generated by immunoSEQ multiplex PCR, the TCRdb table keeps only in-frame clones and is missing some. This table has under 350,000 clones, roughly 85% appearing once. The sequencing input was peripheral blood. The origin of the receptors is a man in his fifties or sixties who had recovered from COVID-19.

The rearrangement uses TRBV30 and TRBJ1-4; D unclear. This CDR3 is 12 amino acids long. Trimming removed 3 bases at V and 8 bases at J, with 10 bases between. Germline V CDR1 and CDR2: GTSNPN, SVGIG (reference sequence). The CDR3 sequence is CAWRVSSEKLFF. The CDR3 DNA reads as TGTGCCTGGAGGGTCAGTAGCGAAAAACTGTTTTTT.

The chain joins TRBV7-8 to TRBJ1-6; unclear D gene. Between the trimmed V and J ends, which lost 0 bases and 0 bases, there was a span of 9 bases. The CDR3 has 17 residues. Germline V gene lookup returns CDR1 SGHVS and CDR2 FQNEAQ. The CDR3 coding sequence is TGTGCCAGCAGCTTAGCGCAGGCCATCTCCTATAATTCACCCCTCCACTTT. It specifies CASSLAQAISYNSPLHF.

The chain employs TRBV5-4 and TRBJ1-4, with TRBD1 identical over 11 bases. CDR1 SGHNT and CDR2 YYREEE come from the germline V gene (reference sequence). J gave up 6 bases and V 4 bases, and 8 bases lay outside the gene matches. The CDR3 spans 16 residues. CDR3 loop: CASSRGTGGGDEKLFF. CDR3 DNA sequence: TGTGCCAGCAGCCGTGGGACAGGGGGAGGTGATGAAAAACTGTTTTTT.

The chain carries TRBV14 and TRBJ2-5; TRBD2 is a possible D gene (5 bases). Germline CDR1 and CDR2: SGHDN and FVKESK. Trimming cost V 0 bases and J 5 bases, with 13 bases left between them. CDR3 length: 15 amino acids. CDR3 DNA sequence: TGTGCCAGCAGCCAAGATCAGAAGAGGGTGGAGACCCAGTACTTC. Encoded protein: CASSQDQKRVETQYF. The whole variable domain, remainder taken from reference TRBV14 and TRBJ2-5, is EAGVTQFPSHSVIEKGQTVTLRCDPISGHDNLYWYRRVMGKEIKFLLHFVKESKQDESGMPNNRFLAERTGGTYSTLKVQPAELEDSGVYFCASSQDQKRVETQYFGPGTRLLVL.

The chain couples TRBV6-5 to TRBJ1-2; possibly TRBD1 for D (5 bases). This CDR3 spans 15 amino acids. The V gene's germline CDR1 is MNHEY and CDR2 SVGAGI. V was shortened by 0 bases and J by 4 bases, with 12 bases between the two germline ends. The CDR3 DNA follows: TGTGCCAGCAGTTACTCGAGAAGGGGAGGCTATGGCTACACCTTC. This encodes CASSYSRRGGYGYTF.

Only one count was recorded for this clone. The V call is TRBV5-1, the J call TRBJ1-3, with TRBD1 as a possible D gene (5 bases). Between the trimmed V and J ends, which lost 7 bases and 0 bases, there was a span of 14 bases. Germline V lookup: CDR1 SGHRS, CDR2 YFSETQ. CDR3 length equals 15 residues. This CDR3 is CASSDAGISGNTIYF. CDR3 sequence (DNA): TGCGCCAGCTCCGACGCAGGGATCTCTGGAAACACCATATATTTT.

This clone was seen only a few times. CDR3 in amino acids: CASSPRGQEAFF. The CDR3 coding sequence is TGTGCCAGCAGTCCCCGGGGTCAAGAAGCTTTCTTT. This rearrangement joins TRBV27 to TRBJ1-1, with D unresolved. CDR3 length: 12 residues. Germline V lookup: CDR1 MNHEY, CDR2 SMNVEV (reference sequence). V lost 5 bases and J 8 bases, leaving 12 bases between the germline ends.

V usage is TRBV6-6 and J usage is TRBJ2-7; 10 nucleotides match TRBD1. This CDR3 is 18 amino acids long. J gave up 0 bases and V 5 bases, and 13 bases lay outside the gene matches. Germline V CDR1 and CDR2: MNHNY, SVGAGI (reference sequence). The CDR3 loop reads CASSRGEGQGPFSYEQYF. The CDR3 coding sequence is TGTGCCAGCAGTCGGGGGGAGGGACAGGGGCCGTTCTCCTACGAGCAGTACTTC.

A remark on this clone: The junction differs from germline at one of its ends, possibly a read error. V gene TRBV5-3 combines with J gene TRBJ2-1; D is unresolved. TRBV5-3 is sorted into the ORF group, with uncertain function. The CDR3 contains 8 residues. The CDR3 is CARGLSLF. The CDR3 DNA sequence: TGTGCCAGAGGGCTCTCCCTCTTC.

V usage is TRBV13 and J usage is TRBJ2-7, with 14 bases fitting TRBD2. J lost 0 bases, V lost 5 bases, and 9 bases had no gene match. CDR3 length: 18 residues. Germline V lookup: CDR1 PRHDT, CDR2 FYEKMQ (reference sequence). The CDR3 protein is CASSLEGTSGSYSYEQYF. CDR3 DNA: TGTGCCAGCAGCCTAGAAGGGACTAGCGGGAGTTACTCCTACGAGCAGTACTTC.

This chain uses TRBV4-2 with TRBJ2-7; perhaps TRBD2 as D (6 bases). The V and J ends lost 4 bases and 2 bases respectively, with 15 bases between them. Per germline, CDR1 LGHNA and CDR2 YNFKEQ. This CDR3 region has 15 residues. The DNA for the CDR3 is TGTGCCAGCAGCCCATCTCGGGACTCAACCTACGAGCAGTACTTC. Its translation: CASSPSRDSTYEQYF.

V and J are TRBV6-5 and TRBJ2-7; 9 nucleotides agree with TRBD1. Germline loops: CDR1 MNHEY, CDR2 SVGAGI. Unmatched junction bases numbered 3, after V lost 6 bases and J lost 0 bases. The length of the CDR3 is 14 residues. DNA of the CDR3: TGTGCCAGCAGACGGACAGGGGACTCCTACGAGCAGTACTTC. It codes for CASRRTGDSYEQYF.

This clone was observed a single time. The chain has TRBV18 and TRBJ1-6; no clear D gene. CDR3 length: 14 residues. V was cut by 2 bases and J by 9 bases, with 11 bases left in between. The germline V gene has CDR1 KGHSH and CDR2 LQKENI. The CDR3: CASSPRAEGSPLHF. The CDR3 region has the DNA TGTGCCAGCTCACCAAGGGCCGAGGGTTCACCCCTCCACTTT.

This clone was counted once. The CDR3: CASSPPGQNSPLHF. CDR3 in DNA: TGTGCCAGCAGTCCACCGGGACAGAATTCACCCCTCCACTTT. V usage is TRBV27 and J usage is TRBJ1-6, with 7 bases lining up with TRBD1. Germline values: CDR1 MNHEY, CDR2 SMNVEV (reference sequence). J lost 7 bases, V lost 5 bases, and 5 bases had no gene match. This CDR3 is 14 amino acids long.

This rearrangement joins TRBV4-1 to TRBJ2-7; 7 positions match TRBD1. Trimming removed 0 bases from V and 0 bases from J; junction bases left unmatched: 14. The CDR3 runs to 19 residues. Germline V gene lookup returns CDR1 MGHRA and CDR2 YSYEKL. DNA of the CDR3: TGCGCCAGCAGCCAAGATGAGGGGACAGTGAATATTCACTCCTACGAGCAGTACTTC. Amino acid sequence: CASSQDEGTVNIHSYEQYF.

The chain carries TRBV19 and TRBJ2-3; 11 bases match TRBD2. Germline CDR1 is LNHDA and CDR2 is SQIVND (reference sequence). The CDR3 runs 17 residues. V trimming: 0 bases; J trimming: 1 base; junction bases outside the gene matches: 3. The CDR3 region is CASSIDASGGRTDTQYF. The CDR3 DNA follows: TGTGCCAGTAGTATAGATGCTAGCGGGGGGCGCACAGATACGCAGTATTTT.

This clone was counted once. This chain connects TRBV28 to TRBJ1-5; 7 bases are a match to TRBD1. The trim removed 9 bases at V and 0 bases at J, leaving 8 bases unmatched. There are 15 residues in the CDR3. CDR1 is MDHEN and CDR2 is SYDVKM in the germline V gene. The CDR3 coding sequence is TGTGCCAGTGCTTCAGGGGGATATAGCAATCAGCCCCAGCATTTT. It yields the protein CASASGGYSNQPQHF.

The CDR3, as DNA: TGTGCCAGCAGCCCCCTAGCGGGGCGCGCAGATACGCAGTATTTT. This gives the protein CASSPLAGRADTQYF. The gene calls are TRBV5-4 and TRBJ2-3, with 9 bases lining up with TRBD2. Germline-derived CDR1 and CDR2 are SGHNT and YYREEE (reference sequence). The CDR3 is 15 residues long. V lost 4 bases, J lost 4 bases, and 7 bases stayed unmatched.

The chain uses TRBV5-4 and TRBJ1-1, with 7 bases matching TRBD1. This CDR3 has 17 amino acids. Looked up from germline, CDR1 is SGHNT and CDR2 is YYREEE (reference sequence). V gave up 0 bases and J gave up 2 bases; unmatched junction bases: 10. The chain's CDR3 is CASSLATGLLTNTEAFF. DNA of the CDR3: TGTGCCAGCAGCTTGGCGACAGGGCTTTTAACAAACACTGAAGCTTTCTTT. Complete variable domain (other parts from reference TRBV5-4 and TRBJ1-1): ETGVTQSPTHLIKTRGQQVTLRCSSQSGHNTVSWYQQALGQGPQFIFQYYREEENGRGNFPPRFSGLQFPNYSSELNVNALELDDSALYLCASSLATGLLTNTEAFFGQGTRLTVV.

The chain joins TRBV9 to TRBJ2-2; D gene unclear. V lost 6 bases to trimming and J lost 0 bases, with 18 bases between them. CDR1 SGDLS and CDR2 YYNGEE come from the germline V gene. This CDR3 spans 17 amino acids. The chain's CDR3 is CASTTLSKSANTGELFF. The DNA for the CDR3 is TGTGCCAGCACTACGCTTAGTAAGTCCGCGAACACCGGGGAGCTGTTTTTT.

This chain connects TRBV11-2 to TRBJ2-7, with D perhaps TRBD2 (6 bases). Germline CDR1 reads SGHAT; CDR2 reads FQNNGV. The V end lost 1 base, the J end lost 7 bases, and 8 bases lay between the germline ends. The CDR3 is 12 amino acids. The CDR3 DNA reads as TGTGCCAGCAGCTTAGGGGGGACTGAGCAGTACTTC. This codes for CASSLGGTEQYF.

This chain joins TRBV7-9 and TRBJ1-5, with TRBD1 matching 7 bases. Trimming cost V 1 base and J 4 bases; bases outside gene matches: 4. The CDR3 sequence is 15 residues long. CDR1 SEHNR and CDR2 FQNEAQ come from the germline V gene (reference sequence). CDR3 in amino acids: CASSLEGARNQPQHF. Written as DNA, the CDR3 is TGTGCCAGCAGCTTAGAGGGGGCGCGTAATCAGCCCCAGCATTTT. The variable domain in full, with the rest retrieved from reference TRBV7-9 and TRBJ1-5, is DTGVSQNPRHKITKRGQNVTFRCDPISEHNRLYWYRQTLGQGPEFLTYFQNEAQLEKSRLLSDRFSAERPKGSFSTLEIQRTEQGDSAMYLCASSLEGARNQPQHFGDGTRLSIL.

This clone came up a few times. The J gene is TRBJ1-4, the V gene TRBV2, with D perhaps TRBD1 (5 bases). Deletions cut 4 bases from V and 5 bases from J, with 11 bases between. Germline values: CDR1 SNHLY, CDR2 FYNNEI. The CDR3 spans 14 residues. The CDR3, as DNA: TGTGCCAGCAGTGCTGAGGGGAGGAATGAAAAACTGTTTTTT. Protein product: CASSAEGRNEKLFF.